The source of this T cell receptor beta chain is a study of T cells in Graves' hyperthyroidism and ophthalmopathy. Study-level findings and limits: The authors' 13 V-J model separated ophthalmopathy from stable hyperthyroidism. Progression to ophthalmopathy was predicted a median of about 6.6 months early. Most expanded thyroid clonotypes above 0.001 recurred in blood.

TCR beta CDR3 regions were amplified from RNA transcripts. The study used the HTBI primer set for a first-round RT-PCR of the TCR CDR3. Each CDR3 protein is one row after TCRdb ran MiXCR on the multiplex PCR reads. The table records hundreds of thousands of distinct CDR3 sequences, around 15% of them present only once. PBMCs stemmed from less than 13 ml fresh peripheral blood. This clonotype occurred a few times. Its antigen is not known. The V end lost 2 bases, the J end lost 4 bases, and 6 bases lay between the germline ends. CDR1 is SGHDT and CDR2 is YYEEEE in the germline V gene. The CDR3 sequence is 12 residues long.

V and J are TRBV5-6 and TRBJ1-1; D gene unclear. The clonotype originates from a woman in her thirties or forties with Graves' ophthalmopathy. The sequencing input was blood. The chain's CDR3 is CASSFSSTEAFF. DNA for the CDR3: TGTGCCAGCAGCTTCTCGTCCACTGAAGCTTTCTTT.